This T cell receptor beta chain is from a study of early T cells in non-severe SARS-CoV-2 infection. Study information: Sequencing was performed on bulk RNA from unsorted whole blood, leaving chains unpaired.

The CDR3 has 14 amino acids. CDR1 is MDHEN, CDR2 SYDVKM, per germline. Trimming removed 6 bases from V and 0 bases from J, with 9 bases in between. Attachment of unique molecular identifiers was made to individual cDNA molecules. MiXCR, applied by TCRdb to the 5' RACE reads, yields one record per CDR3 protein. This sample carries roughly 45,000 distinct CDR3 sequences, over 5% of them seen once, and the ten largest clones take approximately 6.9%. This clonotype was recorded many times. The gene calls are TRBV28 and TRBJ1-5; a possible D gene is TRBD1 (6 bases). The source is an adult who was a healthcare worker with PCR-confirmed SARS-CoV-2 infection or an uninfected control (not recorded which). The material was whole blood, obtained at baseline. CDR3 DNA sequence: TGTGCCAGCAGCCCGGACAGTAGCAATCAGCCCCAGCATTTT. This codes for CASSPDSSNQPQHF.